This T cell receptor beta chain was obtained from a study of early T cells in non-severe SARS-CoV-2 infection. As for the study in general: Sequenced bulk RNA came from whole blood that was unsorted, and chains were unpaired.

Study-wide points: Matches to VDJdb favored anti-spike CD8 responses and missed private and CD4 specificities.

TCRdb ran MiXCR on the 5' RACE reads and lists one entry per CDR3 protein. The table shows about 55,000 distinct CDR3 sequences, with less than 15% occurring only once. In regard to this clonotype: Antigen specificity is unknown.

The CDR3 totals 11 residues. V lost 6 bases and J 7 bases, leaving 7 bases between the germline ends. Sequencing used whole blood, obtained at baseline. The clonotype originates from an adult who was a healthcare worker with PCR-confirmed SARS-CoV-2 infection or an uninfected control (not recorded which). The chain has TRBV12-3 or TRBV12-4 and TRBJ2-1, with a tentative D call TRBD1 (5 bases). CDR3 loop: CASSNRNEQFF. The CDR3, as DNA: TGTGCCAGCAGCAACAGGAATGAGCAGTTCTTC.